This T cell receptor beta chain stems from a study of blood T cell repertoires in COVID-19. Authors' data handling: By means of reference gene primer amplification, nucleated cell counts were estimated. Assay used: immunoSEQ multiplex PCR; TCRdb lists only in-frame clones, some missing. D and trimming come from the DNA, and the V and J calls and clone size come from that table. The sample consists of approximately 140,000 clones, over 80% of them appearing once. This clonotype was obtained from a man in his 60s with active or convalescent COVID-19. The sequenced material came from peripheral blood.

The CDR3 DNA sequence: TGTGCCAGCTCACCATCGGGACTAGCGGGAGGGTATGGTGAGCAGTTCTTC. This translates into CASSPSGLAGGYGEQFF. The chain joins TRBV18 to TRBJ2-1, with 16 bases that match TRBD2. This CDR3 has 17 amino acids. The ends lost 2 bases at V and 9 bases at J; junction bases unmatched: 7. From germline, CDR1 is KGHSH and CDR2 LQKENI.